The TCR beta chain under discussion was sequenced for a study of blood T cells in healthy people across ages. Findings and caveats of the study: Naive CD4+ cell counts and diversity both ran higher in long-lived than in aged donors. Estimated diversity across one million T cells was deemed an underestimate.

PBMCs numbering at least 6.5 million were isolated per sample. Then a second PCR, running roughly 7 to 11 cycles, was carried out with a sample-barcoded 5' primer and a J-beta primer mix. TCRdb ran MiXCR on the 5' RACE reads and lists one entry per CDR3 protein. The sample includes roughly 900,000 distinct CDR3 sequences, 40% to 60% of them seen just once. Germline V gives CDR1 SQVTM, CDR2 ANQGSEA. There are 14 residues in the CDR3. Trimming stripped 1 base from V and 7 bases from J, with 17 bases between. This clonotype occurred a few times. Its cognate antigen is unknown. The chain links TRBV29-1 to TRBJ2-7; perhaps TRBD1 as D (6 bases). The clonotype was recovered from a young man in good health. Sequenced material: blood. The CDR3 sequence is CSVEVGTLRDEQYF. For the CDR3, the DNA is TGCAGCGTTGAAGTGGGGACATTACGGGATGAGCAGTACTTC.